This TCR beta chain was obtained from a study of response to subunit inactivated influenza vaccine. Study observations and caveats: After each seasonal influenza vaccination, few new T cells are recruited, the authors suggested.

The count of this clonotype is one. The antigen is unknown. With V trimmed by 0 bases and J by 6 bases, 9 bases remained unmatched. The CDR3 spans 16 residues. Germline CDR1 reads LGHNA; CDR2 reads YNFKEQ. TCRdb reanalysed the RT-PCR reads using MiXCR and keeps one entry per CDR3 protein. Counted here are about 780,000 distinct CDR3 sequences, 18% occurring once; the ten biggest clones make up 9.5% to 13%. The chain carries TRBV4-2 and TRBJ2-7; 9 bases agree with TRBD2. The source was PBMCs from blood, collected more than 4 days after vaccination. The source is a man between 50 and 59 years old who received an inactivated influenza vaccine. The CDR3 reads CASSQDVAGAVREQYF. The CDR3 bases are TGTGCCAGCAGCCAAGACGTAGCGGGAGCTGTGCGCGAGCAGTACTTC.